This T cell receptor beta chain was identified in a study of OX40 agonist ivuxolimab in advanced cancers. Clones were read by immunoSEQ multiplex PCR, and TCRdb kept only the in-frame ones, dropping some. Of about 100,000 clones listed, 80% to 95% were seen once; the top ten hold approximately 0.54%. V was trimmed by 7 bases and J by 4 bases, leaving 10 bases between them. In germline, CDR1 is LNHDA, CDR2 SQIVND (reference sequence). The CDR3 is made up of 12 amino acids. The chain is built from TRBV19 and TRBJ1-2; no definite D call. The origin of this receptor is an adult with an advanced solid tumor such as melanoma, head and neck, liver or kidney cancer. Sequenced material: CD4+ or CD8+ T cells sorted from blood, taken in a trial of the OX40 agonist ivuxolimab. DNA of the CDR3: TGTGCCAGTACTCCAGACTTCTATGGCTACACCTTC. Protein product: CASTPDFYGYTF.